These T cell receptor beta chains were read from a single sample in a study of shared clonotypes between healthy human individuals. The assay was immunoSEQ multiplex PCR, and TCRdb's table has in-frame clones only and misses some. Of fewer than 3 million clones listed, 85% to 95% are singletons. The sequencing sample was made of naive CD4+ T cells from PBMCs. The receptors derive from a man in his late teens or twenties in good health. Some clones in this sample may be carry-over from other donors' samples. The CDR3 runs from the conserved cysteine through the conserved F or W. D genes are given only for firm matches. Part of the rows lack a size; the others show once, few, many or a class for expanded clones.

NA,NA,TRBJ2-7,TRBV28,13,TGTGCCAGCAGTTATAGAAGCTCCTACGAGCAGTACTTC,CASSYRSSYEQYF
NA,NA,TRBJ2-6,TRBV23-1,15,TGCGCCAGCAGTCAGCCCGGGACTGGGGCCAACGTCCTGACTTTC,CASSQPGTGANVLTF
NA,NA,TRBJ2-7,TRBV30,9,TGTGCCCAGGGCTCCGAGCAGTACTTC,CAQGSEQYF
TRBD2,NA,TRBJ2-6,TRBV15,16,TGTGCCACCAGCATCGGGGGGGCCTCTGGGGCCAACGTCCTGACTTTC,CATSIGGASGANVLTF
TRBD1,NA,TRBJ2-3,TRBV28,13,TGTGCCAGCAGTTCGGACAGGGCAGATACGCAGTATTTT,CASSSDRADTQYF
TRBD2,NA,TRBJ2-1,TRBV14,20,TGTGCCAGCAGCCAAGGGGTACGCGGGGGGCCTGGACCGCAAGACAATGAGCAGTTCTTC,CASSQGVRGGPGPQDNEQFF
NA,NA,TRBJ2-2,TRBV10-3,14,TGTGCCGTCGGAGGAGTACCCAACACCGGGGAGCTGTTTTTT,CAVGGVPNTGELFF
NA,NA,TRBJ1-1,TRBV4-3,15,TGCGCCAGCAGCCAAGAATGGGGGGGCACCTCAGGAGCTTTCTTT,CASSQEWGGTSGAFF
NA,NA,TRBJ2-5,TRBV5-6,14,TGTGCCAGCAGCTCTTTGGACAGCCAAGAGACCCAGTACTTC,CASSSLDSQETQYF
TRBD1,NA,TRBJ2-1,TRBV2,15,TGTGCCAGCAGTGAGGCCGGGACAGACTACAATGAGCAGTTCTTC,CASSEAGTDYNEQFF
NA,NA,TRBJ2-3,TRBV30,14,TGTGCCTGGAGTGTCGATAGCCTAGGGGGAACGCAGTATTTT,CAWSVDSLGGTQYF
NA,NA,TRBJ2-5,TRBV2,16,TGTGCCAGCAACGCGGGGTGGCGGGAACGCTTCGAGACCCAGTACTTC,CASNAGWRERFETQYF
TRBD2,NA,TRBJ2-7,TRBV15,15,TGTGCCACCAGCAGAGTTAGCGGGGCTTCGGACGAGCAGTACTTC,CATSRVSGASDEQYF
NA,NA,TRBJ2-7,TRBV5-1,15,TGCGCCAGCAGCTTGGACAGGGGAGGCGGCTACGAGCAGTACTTC,CASSLDRGGGYEQYF
NA,NA,TRBJ2-7,TRBV5-4,11,TGTGCCAGCAGCGTCGATTACGAGCAGTACTTC,CASSVDYEQYF
NA,once,TRBJ2-4,TRBV28,12,TGTGCCAGCAGTCCCGGGCCGGACATTCAGTACTTC,CASSPGPDIQYF
TRBD2,NA,TRBJ2-3,TRBV18,16,TGTGCCAGCTCACCCCTAGCGGGAGGAGCCACAGATACGCAGTATTTT,CASSPLAGGATDTQYF
NA,NA,TRBJ1-5,TRBV30,15,TGTGCCTGGGCACCGGGACAACTCGTGGGTCAGCCCCAGCATTTT,CAWAPGQLVGQPQHF
NA,NA,TRBJ1-5,TRBV19,15,TGTGCCAGTAGTATGGTCGCGGGGTCCAATCAGCCCCAGCATTTT,CASSMVAGSNQPQHF
NA,once,TRBJ2-7,TRBV5-1,15,TGCGCCAGCAGCTTGTCTGCAGGGGCTTCCTACGAGCAGTACTTC,CASSLSAGASYEQYF
NA,NA,TRBJ1-2,TRBV25-1,15,TGTGCCAGCAGTGGTCGTGACAGCGCCTACTATGGCTACACCTTC,CASSGRDSAYYGYTF
TRBD2,once,TRBJ2-3,TRBV27,16,TGTGCCAGCAGTTTAGGGCTAGCGGTACGCACAGATACGCAGTATTTT,CASSLGLAVRTDTQYF